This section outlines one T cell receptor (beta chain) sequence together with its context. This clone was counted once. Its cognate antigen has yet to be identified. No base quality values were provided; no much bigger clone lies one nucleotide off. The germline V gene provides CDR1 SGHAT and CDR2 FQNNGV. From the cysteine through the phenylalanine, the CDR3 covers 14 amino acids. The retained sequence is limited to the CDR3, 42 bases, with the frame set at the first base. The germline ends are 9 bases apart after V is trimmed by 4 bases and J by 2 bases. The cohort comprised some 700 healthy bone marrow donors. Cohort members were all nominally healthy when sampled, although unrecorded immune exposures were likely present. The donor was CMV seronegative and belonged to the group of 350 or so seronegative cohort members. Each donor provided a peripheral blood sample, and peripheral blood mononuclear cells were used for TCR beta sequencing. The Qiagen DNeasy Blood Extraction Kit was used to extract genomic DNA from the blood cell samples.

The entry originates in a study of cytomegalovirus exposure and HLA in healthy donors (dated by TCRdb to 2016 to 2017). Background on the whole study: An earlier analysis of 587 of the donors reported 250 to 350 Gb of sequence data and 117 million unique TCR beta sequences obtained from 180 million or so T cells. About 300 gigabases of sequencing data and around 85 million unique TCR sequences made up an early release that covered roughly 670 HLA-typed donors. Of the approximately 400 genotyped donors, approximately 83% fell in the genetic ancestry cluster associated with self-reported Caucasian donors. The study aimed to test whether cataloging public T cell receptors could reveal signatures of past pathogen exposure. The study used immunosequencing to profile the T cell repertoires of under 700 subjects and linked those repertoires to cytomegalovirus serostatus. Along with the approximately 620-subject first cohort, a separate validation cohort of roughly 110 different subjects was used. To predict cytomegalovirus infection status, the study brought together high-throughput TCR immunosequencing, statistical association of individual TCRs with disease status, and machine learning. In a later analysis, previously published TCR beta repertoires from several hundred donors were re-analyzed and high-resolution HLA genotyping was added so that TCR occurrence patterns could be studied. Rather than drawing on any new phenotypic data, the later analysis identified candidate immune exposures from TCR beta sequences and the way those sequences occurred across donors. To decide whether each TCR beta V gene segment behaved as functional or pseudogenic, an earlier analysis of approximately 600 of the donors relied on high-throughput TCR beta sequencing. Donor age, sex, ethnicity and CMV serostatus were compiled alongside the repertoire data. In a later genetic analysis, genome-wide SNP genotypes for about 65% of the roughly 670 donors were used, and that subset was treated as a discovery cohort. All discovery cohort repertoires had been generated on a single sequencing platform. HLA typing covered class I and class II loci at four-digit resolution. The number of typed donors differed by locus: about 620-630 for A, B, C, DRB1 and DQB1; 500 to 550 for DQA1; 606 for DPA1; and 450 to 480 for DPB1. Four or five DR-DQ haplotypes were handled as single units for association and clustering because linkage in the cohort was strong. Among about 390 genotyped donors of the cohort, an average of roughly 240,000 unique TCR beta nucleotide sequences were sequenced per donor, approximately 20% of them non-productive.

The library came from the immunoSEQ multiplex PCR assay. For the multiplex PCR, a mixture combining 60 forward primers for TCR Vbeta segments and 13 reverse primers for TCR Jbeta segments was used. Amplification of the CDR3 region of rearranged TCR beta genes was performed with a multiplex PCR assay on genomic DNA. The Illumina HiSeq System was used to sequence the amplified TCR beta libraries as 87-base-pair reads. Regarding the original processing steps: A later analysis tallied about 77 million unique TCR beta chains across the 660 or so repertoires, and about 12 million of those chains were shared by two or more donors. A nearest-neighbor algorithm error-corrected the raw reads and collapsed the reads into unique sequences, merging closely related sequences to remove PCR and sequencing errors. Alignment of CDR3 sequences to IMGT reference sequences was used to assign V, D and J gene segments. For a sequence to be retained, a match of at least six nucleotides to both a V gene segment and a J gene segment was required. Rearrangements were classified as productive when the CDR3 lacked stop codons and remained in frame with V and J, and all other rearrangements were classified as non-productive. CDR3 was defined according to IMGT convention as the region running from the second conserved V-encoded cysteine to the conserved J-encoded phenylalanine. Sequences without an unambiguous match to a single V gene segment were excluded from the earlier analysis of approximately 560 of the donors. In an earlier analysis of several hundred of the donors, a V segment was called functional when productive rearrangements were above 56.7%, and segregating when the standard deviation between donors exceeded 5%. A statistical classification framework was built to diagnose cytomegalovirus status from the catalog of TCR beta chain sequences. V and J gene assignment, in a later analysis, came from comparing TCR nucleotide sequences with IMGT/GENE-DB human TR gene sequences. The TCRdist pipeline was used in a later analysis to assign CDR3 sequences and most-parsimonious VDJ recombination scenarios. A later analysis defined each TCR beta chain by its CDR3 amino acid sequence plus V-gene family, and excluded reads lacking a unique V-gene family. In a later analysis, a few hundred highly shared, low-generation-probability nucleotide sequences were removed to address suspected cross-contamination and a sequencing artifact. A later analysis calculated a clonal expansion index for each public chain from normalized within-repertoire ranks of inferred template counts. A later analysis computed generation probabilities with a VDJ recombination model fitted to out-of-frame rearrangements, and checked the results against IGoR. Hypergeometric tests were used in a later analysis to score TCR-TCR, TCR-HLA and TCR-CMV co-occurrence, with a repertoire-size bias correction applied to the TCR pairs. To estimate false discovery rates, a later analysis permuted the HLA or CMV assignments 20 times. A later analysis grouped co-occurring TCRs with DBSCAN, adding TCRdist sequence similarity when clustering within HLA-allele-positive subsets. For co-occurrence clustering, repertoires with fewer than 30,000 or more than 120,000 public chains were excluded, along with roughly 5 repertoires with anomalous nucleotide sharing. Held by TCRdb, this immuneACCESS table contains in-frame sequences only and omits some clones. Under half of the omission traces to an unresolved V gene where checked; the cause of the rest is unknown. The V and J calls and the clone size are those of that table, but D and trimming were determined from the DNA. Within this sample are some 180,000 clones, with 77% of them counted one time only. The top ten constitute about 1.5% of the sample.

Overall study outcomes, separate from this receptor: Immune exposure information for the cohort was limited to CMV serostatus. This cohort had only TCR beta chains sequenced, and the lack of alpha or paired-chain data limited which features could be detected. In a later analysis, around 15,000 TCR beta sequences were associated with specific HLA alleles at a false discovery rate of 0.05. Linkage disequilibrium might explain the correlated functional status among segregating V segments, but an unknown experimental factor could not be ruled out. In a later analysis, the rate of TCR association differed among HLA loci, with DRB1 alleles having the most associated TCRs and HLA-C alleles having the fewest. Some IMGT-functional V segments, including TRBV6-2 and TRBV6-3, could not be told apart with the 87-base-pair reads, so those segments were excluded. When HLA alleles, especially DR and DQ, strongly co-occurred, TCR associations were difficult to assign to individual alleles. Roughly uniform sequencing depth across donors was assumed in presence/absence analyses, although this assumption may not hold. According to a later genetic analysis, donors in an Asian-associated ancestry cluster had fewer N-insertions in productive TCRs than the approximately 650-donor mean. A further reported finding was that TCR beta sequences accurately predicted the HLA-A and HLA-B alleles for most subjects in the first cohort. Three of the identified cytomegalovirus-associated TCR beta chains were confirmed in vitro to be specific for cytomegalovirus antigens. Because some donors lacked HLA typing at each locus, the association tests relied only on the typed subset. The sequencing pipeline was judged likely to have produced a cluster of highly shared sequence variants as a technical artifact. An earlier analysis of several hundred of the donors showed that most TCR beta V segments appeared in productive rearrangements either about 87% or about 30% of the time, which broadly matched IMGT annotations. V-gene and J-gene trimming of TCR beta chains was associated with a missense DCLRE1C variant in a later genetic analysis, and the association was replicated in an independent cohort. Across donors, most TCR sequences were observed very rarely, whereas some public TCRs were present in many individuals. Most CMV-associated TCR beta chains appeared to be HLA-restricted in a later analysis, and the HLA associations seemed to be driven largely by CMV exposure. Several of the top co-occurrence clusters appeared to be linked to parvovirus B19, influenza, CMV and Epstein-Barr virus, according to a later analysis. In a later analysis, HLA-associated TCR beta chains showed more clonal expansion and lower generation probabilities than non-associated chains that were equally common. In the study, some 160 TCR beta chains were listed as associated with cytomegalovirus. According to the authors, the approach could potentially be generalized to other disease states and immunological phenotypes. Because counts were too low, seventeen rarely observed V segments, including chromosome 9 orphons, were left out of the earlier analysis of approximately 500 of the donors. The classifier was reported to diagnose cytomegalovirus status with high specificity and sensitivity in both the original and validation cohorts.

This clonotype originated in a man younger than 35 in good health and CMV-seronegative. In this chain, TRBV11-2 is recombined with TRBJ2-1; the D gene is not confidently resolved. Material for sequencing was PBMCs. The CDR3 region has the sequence CASSYSITYNEQFF. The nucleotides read TGTGCCAGCAGCTACAGTATTACCTACAATGAGCAGTTCTTC.